Following are 28 T cell receptor beta chains from one sample sequenced in a study of blood T cell repertoires in COVID-19 (dated by TCRdb to the early 2020s). The receptor library was made with the immunoSEQ multiplex PCR assay. In its TCRdb copy, this immuneACCESS table keeps in-frame sequences only and misses some clones. Where compared with another copy, unresolved V genes explain less than half of these, and the others have no known cause. For this sample the table gives under 250,000 clones, of which roughly 86% were detected only once. Around 1.5% of the sample is in the top ten clones. Sequencing input: peripheral blood. The origin of the receptors is a woman aged 60-75 years who had recovered from COVID-19.

The chain couples TRBV19 to TRBJ2-3; unclear D gene. The germline V gene encodes CDR1 LNHDA and CDR2 SQIVND (reference sequence). V was trimmed by 3 bases and J by 2 bases, leaving 12 bases between them. The CDR3 is made up of 15 amino acids. The CDR3 protein is CASSMGGGSTDTQYF. The DNA of the CDR3 is TGTGCCAGTAGTATGGGTGGCGGTTCCACAGATACGCAGTATTTT.

J is TRBJ2-2 and V is TRBV9, with D possibly being TRBD1 (5 bases). Germline CDR1 and CDR2: SGDLS and YYNGEE. Trimming took off 6 bases at V and 4 bases at J, with 10 bases between the two ends. The CDR3 spans 13 residues. CDR3 nucleotides: TGTGCCAGCATTAAAGGGGTCACCGGGGAGCTGTTTTTT. Translating gives CASIKGVTGELFF.

J is TRBJ2-7 and V is TRBV5-6; possibly TRBD1 for D (6 bases). The V gene's germline CDR1 is SGHDT and CDR2 YYEEEE. Trimming removed 0 bases from V and 0 bases from J, with 16 bases in between. This CDR3 has 17 residues. The CDR3 sequence is CASSLGTGLGSSYEQYF. The DNA for the CDR3 is TGTGCCAGCAGCTTGGGAACAGGGTTAGGAAGCTCCTACGAGCAGTACTTC.

This chain connects TRBV13 to TRBJ2-7; 10 bases are shared with TRBD2. Germline loops: CDR1 PRHDT, CDR2 FYEKMQ (reference sequence). V shed 5 bases and J 6 bases; nucleotides not matched to a gene: 7. The CDR3 is made up of 14 amino acids. CDR3 DNA sequence: TGTGCCAGCAGCGCTCTAGCGGGGGTGCGCGAGCAGTACTTC. Protein: CASSALAGVREQYF.

This chain connects TRBV3-1 (or the pseudogene TRBV3-2) to TRBJ2-5; 7 nucleotides line up with TRBD2. V was pared by 6 bases and J by 2 bases, with 9 bases of the junction left unmatched. CDR1 LGHDT and CDR2 YNNKEL come from the germline V gene (reference sequence). This CDR3 spans 15 amino acids. The DNA for the CDR3 is TGTGCCAGCAGTTACCGGGGGGTGCCTCAAGAGACCCAGTACTTC. Amino acids: CASSYRGVPQETQYF.

This chain's CDR3 is CASSKPRDRGLTNTEAFF. The CDR3 bases are TGTGCCAGCAGCAAGCCCCGGGACAGGGGGCTCACGAACACTGAAGCTTTCTTT. This rearrangement joins TRBV6-2 or TRBV6-3 to TRBJ1-1, with 12 bases matching TRBD1. This CDR3 has 18 residues. Germline CDR1 reads MNHEY; CDR2 reads SVGEGT. J gave up 1 base and V 6 bases, and 12 bases lay outside the gene matches.

V is TRBV28 and J is TRBJ2-7; the D gene is possibly TRBD1 (5 bases). Trimming pared 4 bases from V and 6 bases from J, leaving 13 bases between. The CDR3 sequence is 13 residues long. Per the germline V gene, CDR1 is MDHEN and CDR2 is SYDVKM. CDR3: CASSSRERGEQYF. The CDR3 DNA is TGTGCCAGCAGTTCCAGGGAACGCGGCGAGCAGTACTTC.

The chain uses TRBV28 and TRBJ2-3; TRBD2 agrees at 8 bases. Trimming took 5 bases from V and 0 from J; bases not matched to a gene: 7. The CDR3 spans 16 residues. Germline CDR1 is MDHEN and CDR2 is SYDVKM. The CDR3 region is CASSPPGGKSTDTQYF. The CDR3, as DNA: TGTGCCAGCAGTCCCCCGGGGGGGAAAAGCACAGATACGCAGTATTTT.

There are a few counts of this clone. The J gene is TRBJ2-1, the V gene TRBV13; D is possibly TRBD1 (7 bases). CDR1 and CDR2 (germline): PRHDT, FYEKMQ (reference sequence). V lost 4 bases and J lost 7, with 14 bases in between. This CDR3 has 14 residues. The CDR3 spells CASSSRQGGNEQFF. The CDR3 nucleotides read TGTGCCAGCAGCTCCCGACAGGGAGGAAATGAGCAGTTCTTC.

The chain is built from TRBV19 and TRBJ2-6; D is perhaps TRBD1 (6 bases). Germline CDR1 reads LNHDA; CDR2 reads SQIVND (reference sequence). Deletions cut 1 base from V and 1 base from J, with 11 bases between. The CDR3 runs 17 residues. CDR3 DNA sequence: TGTGCCAGTAGTATAGTGGGCGGACAGTCTGGGGCCAACGTCCTGACTTTC. Residues: CASSIVGGQSGANVLTF. Variable domain in full (rest from reference TRBV19 and TRBJ2-6): DGGITQSPKYLFRKEGQNVTLSCEQNLNHDAMYWYRQDPGQGLRLIYYSQIVNDFQKGDIAEGYSVSREKKESFPLTVTSAQKNPTAFYLCASSIVGGQSGANVLTFGAGSRLTVL.

The chain combines TRBV5-1 with TRBJ2-5; D might be TRBD2 (6 bases). This CDR3 has 15 residues. Germline CDR1 SGHRS, CDR2 YFSETQ. The ends were cut back, 4 bases at V and 4 bases at J, with 17 bases in the middle. CDR3 nucleotide sequence: TGCGCCAGCAGCCCTGGGGGGACCCGAGGAGAGACCCAGTACTTC. Protein sequence: CASSPGGTRGETQYF.

The J gene is TRBJ1-3, the V gene TRBV2, with unresolved D. Per the germline V gene, CDR1 is SNHLY and CDR2 is FYNNEI. The CDR3 length is 12 residues. The V and J ends lost 6 bases and 4 bases respectively, with 7 bases between them. CDR3 DNA sequence: TGTGCCAGCAGCCGGGAAGGAAACACCATATATTTT. It codes for CASSREGNTIYF.

The chain recombines TRBV3-1 (or the pseudogene TRBV3-2) with TRBJ2-3; D not certain. Trimming took 4 bases from V and 1 from J, leaving 6 bases between them. CDR1 is LGHDT, CDR2 YNNKEL, per germline (reference sequence). The CDR3 is 13 residues long. CDR3 residues: CASSPRGTDTQYF. CDR3 sequence (DNA): TGTGCCAGCAGCCCCCGGGGCACAGATACGCAGTATTTT.

The V gene is TRBV6-5, the J gene TRBJ2-7; D is possibly TRBD1 (6 bases). This CDR3 comprises 13 residues. Germline V lookup: CDR1 MNHEY, CDR2 SVGAGI. Trimming stripped 5 bases from V and 10 bases from J, with 18 bases between. This CDR3 reads CASSITGPSHQYF. The CDR3 bases are TGTGCCAGCAGTATAACAGGGCCCAGCCATCAGTACTTC.

V gene TRBV24-1 combines with J gene TRBJ2-1; 8 positions match TRBD1. The J segment lost 6 bases and the V segment lost 5 bases, leaving 11 bases of the junction unmatched. This CDR3 comprises 16 residues. The germline CDR1 and CDR2 sequences are KGHDR and SFDVKD. CDR3 sequence: CATSGPPLQGGNEQFF. CDR3 nucleotides: TGTGCCACCAGTGGCCCCCCATTACAGGGGGGCAATGAGCAGTTCTTC.

The rearrangement joins TRBV19 to TRBJ2-7, with 8 bases matching TRBD2. V shed 4 bases and J 2 bases; nucleotides not matched to a gene: 4. In germline, CDR1 is LNHDA, CDR2 SQIVND (reference sequence). This CDR3 is built from 14 residues. The CDR3 sequence: CASSSFGGAYEQYF. The CDR3 DNA is TGTGCCAGTAGTAGTTTCGGGGGGGCCTACGAGCAGTACTTC.

The V gene is TRBV4-2, the J gene TRBJ2-2; D may be TRBD2 (6 bases). V was clipped by 1 base and J by 4 bases, with 10 bases between them. Germline V gene sequence: CDR1 LGHNA, CDR2 YNFKEQ. The CDR3 runs 15 residues. CDR3 protein: CASSQVIGGTGELFF. DNA for the CDR3: TGTGCCAGCAGCCAAGTAATCGGGGGCACCGGGGAGCTGTTTTTT.

The V call is TRBV11-3, the J call TRBJ2-1; the D gene is possibly TRBD2 (6 bases). The germline V gene has CDR1 SGHNT and CDR2 YENEEA. Trimming took 1 base from V and 7 from J, leaving 8 bases between them. This CDR3 spans 13 amino acids. The CDR3 here is CASSLARGNEQFF. The CDR3 DNA reads as TGTGCCAGCAGCTTAGCCCGGGGGAATGAGCAGTTCTTC.

The chain's CDR3 is CATRTSGGAQTQYF. CDR3 bases: TGTGCCACCCGGACTAGCGGGGGGGCGCAGACCCAGTACTTC. The chain is built from TRBV28 and TRBJ2-5, with 15 bases that match TRBD2. The CDR3 extends over 14 amino acids. The V and J ends lost 10 bases and 6 bases, in that order; junction bases with no gene match: 6. Germline-derived CDR1 and CDR2 are MDHEN and SYDVKM. Full variable domain (remainder filled in from reference TRBV28 and TRBJ2-5): DVKVTQSSRYLVKRTGEKVFLECVQDMDHENMFWYRQDPGLGLRLIYFSYDVKMKEKGDIPEGYSVSREKKERFSLILESASTNQTSMYLCATRTSGGAQTQYFGPGTRLLVL.

This chain joins TRBV7-9 and TRBJ1-5; D is possibly TRBD1 (5 bases). The CDR3 is 15 residues long. Trimming removed 1 base from V and 2 bases from J, with 9 bases in between. The germline V gene encodes CDR1 SEHNR and CDR2 FQNEAQ (reference sequence). CDR3 coding DNA: TGTGCCAGCAGCTTAGTCGGGACTCGCAATCAGCCCCAGCATTTT. Protein product: CASSLVGTRNQPQHF.

This clone was recorded a few times. The J gene is TRBJ2-5, the V gene TRBV5-4; 12 bases match TRBD2. Germline lookup yields CDR1 SGHNT and CDR2 YYREEE (reference sequence). The CDR3 is 17 residues long. Germline trimming cut 4 bases from V and 5 bases from J; bases unmatched to any gene: 12. In nucleotides, the CDR3 is TGTGCCAGCAGCGGTGGGGCCCTAGCGGGGGGGCGCGAGACCCAGTACTTC. This gives the protein CASSGGALAGGRETQYF.

This chain connects TRBV6-5 to TRBJ1-2; 7 nucleotides agree with TRBD1. The CDR3 is made up of 14 amino acids. J was trimmed by 0 bases and V by 8 bases; bases with no gene match: 6. Germline V lookup: CDR1 MNHEY, CDR2 SVGAGI. The CDR3 here is CASQWTGTNYGYTF. The CDR3 nucleotides are TGTGCCAGCCAGTGGACAGGAACTAACTATGGCTACACCTTC.

This clone showed up just once. V gene TRBV28 combines with J gene TRBJ1-6; TRBD1 matches at 11 bases. CDR3 length: 18 residues. Per the germline V gene, CDR1 is MDHEN and CDR2 is SYDVKM. Germline trimming cut 4 bases from V and 6 bases from J; bases unmatched to any gene: 11. The CDR3 loop is CASSSPRTGGPSNSPLHF. DNA of the CDR3: TGTGCCAGCAGTTCCCCCAGGACAGGGGGCCCTAGTAATTCACCCCTCCACTTT.

J is TRBJ2-6 and V is TRBV27; possible D gene TRBD1, 5 bases. Trimming removed 5 bases at V and 1 base at J, with 9 bases between. Germline values: CDR1 MNHEY, CDR2 SMNVEV (reference sequence). CDR3 length: 15 amino acids. The CDR3 DNA sequence: TGTGCCAGCAGTCTAGGACAATCTGGGGCCAACGTCCTGACTTTC. Its translation is CASSLGQSGANVLTF. Filled out from reference TRBV27 and TRBJ2-6, the complete variable domain reads EAQVTQNPRYLITVTGKKLTVTCSQNMNHEYMSWYRQDPGLGLRQIYYSMNVEVTDKGDVPEGYKVSRKEKRNFPLILESPSPNQTSLYFCASSLGQSGANVLTFGAGSRLTVL.

The chain has TRBV27 and TRBJ2-1; TRBD2 agrees at 8 bases. Germline-derived CDR1 and CDR2 are MNHEY and SMNVEV (reference sequence). V shed 5 bases, J shed 2 bases, and the junction held 8 bases outside the gene matches. The CDR3 spans 16 residues. The CDR3 loop is CASSHYSGATYNEQFF. In DNA, the CDR3 is TGTGCCAGCAGTCACTATAGCGGGGCCACCTACAATGAGCAGTTCTTC.

The V call is TRBV5-1, the J call TRBJ2-4; TRBD1 matches at 7 bases. Germline assignment: CDR1 SGHRS and CDR2 YFSETQ. The CDR3 is 14 amino acids. Losses at the gene ends were 1 base for V and 6 bases for J; bases not matched to a gene: 4. The CDR3 DNA sequence: TGCGCCAGCAGCTTGAAGGCAGGGGGAAACATTCAGTACTTC. Translating it yields CASSLKAGGNIQYF.

V is TRBV4-1 and J is TRBJ1-1; possible D gene TRBD1, 6 bases. This CDR3 spans 16 amino acids. The V gene's germline CDR1 is MGHRA and CDR2 YSYEKL. The V end lost 4 bases, the J end lost 1 base, and 16 bases lay between the germline ends. For the CDR3, the DNA is TGCGCCAGCAGCCCCCGGGATACAGGGAGGAACACTGAAGCTTTCTTT. It yields the protein CASSPRDTGRNTEAFF.

This chain connects TRBV5-6 to TRBJ2-1; a possible D gene is TRBD1 (5 bases). Germline V gives CDR1 SGHDT, CDR2 YYEEEE. This CDR3 has 15 amino acids. Deletions cut 3 bases from V and 11 bases from J, with 21 bases between. The CDR3 reads CASSWGVHLWPKQFF. The CDR3 DNA is TGTGCCAGCAGCTGGGGCGTGCACTTGTGGCCCAAGCAGTTCTTC.